These T cell receptor beta chains were read from a single sample in a study of blood T cell repertoires in COVID-19. Only in-frame clones appear in the TCRdb table, and some are missing; sequencing was by immunoSEQ multiplex PCR. This table holds about 81,000 clones, approximately 80% found once. Sample: peripheral blood. The receptors were sampled from a human donor in a cohort sampled during active COVID-19. The CDR3 runs from the conserved cysteine through the conserved F or W. Fields, in order: D gene, J gene, V gene, clone size, CDR3 DNA, CDR3 protein. D genes are given only for firm matches. For some rows the clone size is stated as once, few or many, or as a class when expanded; others skip it.

NA | TRBJ1-2 | TRBV12-5 | once | TGTGCTAGTGGTTTGGTAAATGGAAACTATAACTATGGCTACACCTTC | CASGLVNGNYNYGYTF
NA | TRBJ2-4 | TRBV28 | NA | TGTGCCAGCAGTGGGGCGGAGGGAAACATTCAGTACTTC | CASSGAEGNIQYF
NA | TRBJ2-3 | TRBV27 | NA | TGTGCCAGCAGAGGACAGCACAGCACAGATACGCAGTATTTT | CASRGQHSTDTQYF
NA | TRBJ2-1 | TRBV10-3 | NA | TGTGCCATCAGTGACCCAGGGGATTATTCGAATGAGCAGTTCTTC | CAISDPGDYSNEQFF
NA | TRBJ1-1 | TRBV11-1 | once | TGTGCCAGCAGCTTAGCGGCAGGGCACGAAAATCAGAACACTGAAGCTTTCTTT | CASSLAAGHENQNTEAFF
NA | TRBJ2-1 | TRBV6-4 | NA | TGTGCCAGCAGTGACTCGAATAATACCCCCCATAGCGATGAGCAGTTCTTC | CASSDSNNTPHSDEQFF
TRBD1 | TRBJ1-1 | TRBV10-3 | NA | TGTGCCAGCTGGACAGGGGGGACTGAAGCTTTCTTT | CASWTGGTEAFF
NA | TRBJ2-3 | TRBV7-2 | NA | TGTGCCAGCAGCTTATCGCTAGCGCCAAATACGCAGTATTTT | CASSLSLAPNTQYF
NA | TRBJ1-5 | TRBV30 | NA | TGTGCCTGGACCTCCTACGGGTTTAATCAGCCCCAGCATTTT | CAWTSYGFNQPQHF
NA | TRBJ2-2 | TRBV19 | medium-sized | TGTGCCAGTAGGCCCTCGGGGGTGGCCGGGGAGCTGTTTTTT | CASRPSGVAGELFF
TRBD2 | TRBJ2-1 | TRBV6-2/TRBV6-3 | NA | TGTGCCAGCAGTTACGGGGGGACTAGCATCAATGAGCAGTTCTTC | CASSYGGTSINEQFF
NA | TRBJ2-2 | TRBV5-1 | NA | TGCGCCAGCAGCTTGGAATCCTTTACCGGGGAGCTGTTTTTT | CASSLESFTGELFF
NA | TRBJ2-5 | TRBV20-1 | once | TGCAGTGCACGTGGGAGAGAGACCCAGTACTTC | CSARGRETQYF
NA | TRBJ2-7 | TRBV5-6 | once | TGTGCCAGCAGCTTGTTACAGGGTCAAGCCTTTCTCTACGAGCAGTACTTC | CASSLLQGQAFLYEQYF
NA | TRBJ1-5 | TRBV2 | few | TGTGCCAGCAGTGAAGCTCAGCGTCAGCCCCAGCATTTT | CASSEAQRQPQHF
TRBD2 | TRBJ2-7 | TRBV5-4 | few | TGTGCCAGCAGCGGGCGGGCCTGGACTAAACTAGCGGGGGGGCAAGGCGAGCAGTACTTC | CASSGRAWTKLAGGQGEQYF
NA | TRBJ2-5 | TRBV19 | NA | TGTGCCAGTAGTATAGGAACAGATCAAGAGACCCAGTACTTC | CASSIGTDQETQYF
NA | TRBJ1-5 | TRBV12-3/TRBV12-4 | NA | TGTGCCAGCAGACGGACTCCCAATCAGCCCCAGCATTTT | CASRRTPNQPQHF
NA | TRBJ2-5 | TRBV28 | NA | TGTGCCAGCCTCGGCGGTAAGGAGACCCAGTACTTC | CASLGGKETQYF
NA | TRBJ1-1 | TRBV28 | NA | TGTGCCAGCAGTTCCCCCGGGGCCTTGGGGGGTTTCTTT | CASSSPGALGGFF
NA | TRBJ1-6 | TRBV5-1 | few | TGCGCCAGCAGCTCACAGGGTCTTTGGAATTCACCCCTCCACTTT | CASSSQGLWNSPLHF
TRBD1 | TRBJ2-3 | TRBV29-1 | NA | TGCAGCGTTCGCCTGGTCAGGGGGCTAAGTACAGATACGCAGTATTTT | CSVRLVRGLSTDTQYF
NA | TRBJ1-3 | TRBV19 | NA | TGTGCCAGTAGTCCTAATGGGCTACACTCTGGAAACACCATATATTTT | CASSPNGLHSGNTIYF
NA | TRBJ2-2 | TRBV7-3 | once | TGTGCCAGCAGCTCATTAGCGGATCACACCGGGGAGCTGTTTTTT | CASSSLADHTGELFF
NA | TRBJ1-1 | TRBV6-1 | NA | TGTGCCAGCAGTGAGGGGGGATGGAGGGGTGAAGCTTTCTTT | CASSEGGWRGEAFF
NA | TRBJ1-1 | TRBV25-1 | NA | TGTGCCAGCACCGAAAGGGGCGGGGGGTGGTCTGAAGCTTTCTTT | CASTERGGGWSEAFF
NA | TRBJ2-2 | TRBV9 | few | TGTGCCAGCAATTTGGGCGGGGCGTACACCGGGGAGCTGTTTTTT | CASNLGGAYTGELFF
NA | TRBJ2-2 | TRBV5-1 | once | TGCGCCAGCAGCTTGGCCTCTTTTGGCTTGGCCGGGGAGCTGTTTTTT | CASSLASFGLAGELFF
NA | TRBJ2-3 | TRBV4-2 | once | TGTGCCAGCAGCCACCACTTAGTGGGGCCACAACACCGAAACCCCCGGAGCACAGATACGCAGTATTTT | CASSHHLVGPQHRNPRSTDTQYF
NA | TRBJ2-3 | TRBV6-5 | NA | TGTGCCAGCAAGGGGAGGCCAGATACGCAGTATTTT | CASKGRPDTQYF
NA | TRBJ2-7 | TRBV4-1 | NA | TGCGCCAGCAGCCAGATAGCAGGGGCACCCACCTACGAGCAGTACTTC | CASSQIAGAPTYEQYF
TRBD1 | TRBJ1-2 | TRBV2 | NA | TGTGCCAGCCAAACCGGGACAGGGTTGGACTACACCTTC | CASQTGTGLDYTF
NA | TRBJ2-3 | TRBV7-8 | NA | TGTGCCAGCAGGGACCAGGGTAGGGGTACAGATACGCAGTATTTT | CASRDQGRGTDTQYF
TRBD1 | TRBJ1-2 | TRBV5-1 | NA | TGCGCCAGCAGCTTGGATTACAGGGGCCAAAGGTATGGCTACACCTTC | CASSLDYRGQRYGYTF
NA | TRBJ1-5 | TRBV5-5 | NA | TGTGCCAGCAGCCTGACGGGGGGGCAGACTCAGCCCCAGCATTTT | CASSLTGGQTQPQHF
NA | TRBJ1-1 | TRBV19 | NA | TGTGCCAGTACCACACCGCGGCCCATGAACACTGAAGCTTTCTTT | CASTTPRPMNTEAFF
TRBD2 | TRBJ2-1 | TRBV3-1/TRBV3-2 | NA | TGTGCCAGCAGCCAAAATACGGGGGGGCCCTACAATGAGCAGTTCTTC | CASSQNTGGPYNEQFF
NA | TRBJ1-6 | TRBV12-5 | NA | TGTGCTAGTGGTTTGAGCGGCCTCCCTTTGGGACCCCTCCACTTT | CASGLSGLPLGPLHF
NA | TRBJ2-7 | TRBV27 | few | TGTGCCAGCAGCCAGGACAGTCTTCCATTCTACGAGCAGTACTTC | CASSQDSLPFYEQYF
NA | TRBJ2-1 | TRBV11-2 | NA | TGTGCCAGCAGCTTAGTACAGGGTAGAGGGTACAATGAGCAGTTCTTC | CASSLVQGRGYNEQFF
NA | TRBJ1-5 | TRBV10-3 | NA | TGTGCCACCAGTGAGGGAGCCAGGGGCAATCAGCCCCAGCATTTT | CATSEGARGNQPQHF
TRBD1 | TRBJ1-3 | TRBV11-2 | NA | TGTGCCAGTCATAGGGGGCCGGCTGGAAACACCATATATTTT | CASHRGPAGNTIYF
NA | TRBJ1-1 | TRBV7-9 | NA | TGTGCCAGCAGCAGAACGGCGGGGACTGAAGCTTTCTTT | CASSRTAGTEAFF
TRBD1 | TRBJ1-1 | TRBV6-5 | NA | TGTGCCAGCAGGTTGACAGGGTGGGACACTGAAGCTTTCTTT | CASRLTGWDTEAFF
NA | TRBJ1-1 | TRBV3-1/TRBV3-2 | NA | TGTGCCAGCAGCCCTGGGGCAGAGCTGAACACTGAAGCTTTCTTT | CASSPGAELNTEAFF